This is a list of T cell receptor beta chains from one sample in a study of T-cell memory formation after mild COVID-19. MiXCR, applied by TCRdb to the 5' RACE reads, yields one record per CDR3 protein. Of 250,000 to 400,000 distinct CDR3 sequences listed, 14% are singletons. The sequencing sample was made of PBMCs or a T cell subset sorted from them (not recorded which). These receptors all stem from a man between 18 and 29 years old who had mild COVID-19 (a few samples of this study predate the infection). Cell type and time point are not known. The CDR3 runs from the conserved cysteine through the conserved F or W. The D gene is left open where the match is weak. Rows may omit the clone size; those that give it use once, few, many or a size class.

cdr3_nt: TGCGCCAGCAGCCAAGCAGGAGAAGAGACCCAGTACTTC
cdr3_aa: CASSQAGEETQYF
v_call: TRBV4-2
j_call: TRBJ2-5
clone_size: many
d_call: .

cdr3_nt: TGCGCCAGCAGCGAGTCGGGTCGAGGGCCAGATACGCAGTATTTT
cdr3_aa: CASSESGRGPDTQYF
v_call: TRBV4-3
j_call: TRBJ2-3
clone_size: few
d_call: .

cdr3_nt: TGTGCCACCAGCAGGACAGCGAGCTCCTATAATTCACCCCTCCACTTT
cdr3_aa: CATSRTASSYNSPLHF
v_call: TRBV15
j_call: TRBJ1-6
clone_size: .
d_call: .

cdr3_nt: TGTGCCAGCGGGGGGCTTGGCGAGCAGTACTTC
cdr3_aa: CASGGLGEQYF
v_call: TRBV6-2/TRBV6-3
j_call: TRBJ2-7
clone_size: .
d_call: .

cdr3_nt: TGCGCCAGCAGCTTAGTAGGGACCCGACAAGAGACCCAGTACTTC
cdr3_aa: CASSLVGTRQETQYF
v_call: TRBV5-1
j_call: TRBJ2-5
clone_size: many
d_call: .

cdr3_nt: TGCGCCAGCAGCTTGGCCGGGTCCATCACAGATACGCAGTATTTT
cdr3_aa: CASSLAGSITDTQYF
v_call: TRBV5-1
j_call: TRBJ2-3
clone_size: few
d_call: .

cdr3_nt: TGCAGTGCTAGAGATCAGGCAGGGAGCCCCTTCTATGGCTACACCTTC
cdr3_aa: CSARDQAGSPFYGYTF
v_call: TRBV20-1
j_call: TRBJ1-2
clone_size: many
d_call: .

cdr3_nt: TGTGCCAGCAGCCCACACCAGGGATATGGCTACACCTTC
cdr3_aa: CASSPHQGYGYTF
v_call: TRBV7-2
j_call: TRBJ1-2
clone_size: few
d_call: .

cdr3_nt: TGTGCCAGCTCACCAAACCCGGACACTGAAGCTTTCTTT
cdr3_aa: CASSPNPDTEAFF
v_call: TRBV18
j_call: TRBJ1-1
clone_size: .
d_call: .

cdr3_nt: TGTGCCAGCAGCTTAGACGGGCCCGGTGAGCAGTTCTTC
cdr3_aa: CASSLDGPGEQFF
v_call: TRBV7-3
j_call: TRBJ2-1
clone_size: .
d_call: .

cdr3_nt: TGCAGTGCGAGGTGGGGGACGGGGGAGCTGTTTTTT
cdr3_aa: CSARWGTGELFF
v_call: TRBV20-1
j_call: TRBJ2-2
clone_size: once
d_call: .

cdr3_nt: TGTGCCAGTAGTAACATTTACGGGATGAACACTGAAGCTTTCTTT
cdr3_aa: CASSNIYGMNTEAFF
v_call: TRBV19
j_call: TRBJ1-1
clone_size: .
d_call: .

cdr3_nt: TGTGCCATCAGTGAACCGGGGGAAGGAGCTTTCTTT
cdr3_aa: CAISEPGEGAFF
v_call: TRBV10-3
j_call: TRBJ1-1
clone_size: many
d_call: .

cdr3_nt: TGCAGTGCTGGAAGAAGCTCTGGAAACACCATATATTTT
cdr3_aa: CSAGRSSGNTIYF
v_call: TRBV20-1
j_call: TRBJ1-3
clone_size: few
d_call: .

cdr3_nt: TGTGCCAGTACCCCAGGGTCCGGCGGCTACACCTTC
cdr3_aa: CASTPGSGGYTF
v_call: TRBV6-5
j_call: TRBJ1-2
clone_size: few
d_call: .

cdr3_nt: TGTGCCAGCTCACCAGCAGGGCAATCTGAAAAACTGTTTTTT
cdr3_aa: CASSPAGQSEKLFF
v_call: TRBV18
j_call: TRBJ1-4
clone_size: .
d_call: .

cdr3_nt: TGTGCCAGCAGTAATCTGGATACGCAGTATTTT
cdr3_aa: CASSNLDTQYF
v_call: TRBV12-3/TRBV12-4
j_call: TRBJ2-3
clone_size: few
d_call: .

cdr3_nt: TGTGCCAGCAGCCCTTTTGGGGGAAACACCATATATTTT
cdr3_aa: CASSPFGGNTIYF
v_call: TRBV12-3/TRBV12-4
j_call: TRBJ1-3
clone_size: .
d_call: .

cdr3_nt: TGTGCCAGCAGTTACACAAGCGGGGGCCAAGAGACCCAGTACTTC
cdr3_aa: CASSYTSGGQETQYF
v_call: TRBV6-2/TRBV6-3
j_call: TRBJ2-5
clone_size: many
d_call: TRBD2

cdr3_nt: TGTGCCAGCAGCAACTTTAGCGGGGACATCTCCTACAATGAGCAGTTCTTC
cdr3_aa: CASSNFSGDISYNEQFF
v_call: TRBV7-8
j_call: TRBJ2-1
clone_size: .
d_call: TRBD2

cdr3_nt: TGTGCCAGCAGCGCCCCGGGACAGGGGGTCTACGAGCAGTTCTTC
cdr3_aa: CASSAPGQGVYEQFF
v_call: TRBV7-2
j_call: TRBJ2-1
clone_size: .
d_call: TRBD1

cdr3_nt: TGTGCCAGCAGTGACCGGGCTAACTATGGCTACACCTTC
cdr3_aa: CASSDRANYGYTF
v_call: TRBV25-1
j_call: TRBJ1-2
clone_size: .
d_call: .

cdr3_nt: TGCAGTGCTAGAGGGGTCTGGAGCGGGGGGGACAATGAGCAGTTCTTC
cdr3_aa: CSARGVWSGGDNEQFF
v_call: TRBV20-1
j_call: TRBJ2-1
clone_size: many
d_call: TRBD2

cdr3_nt: TGCGCCAGCAGCTTGGAGGCGGCGGGGCTGAACACTGAAGCTTTCTTT
cdr3_aa: CASSLEAAGLNTEAFF
v_call: TRBV5-1
j_call: TRBJ1-1
clone_size: few
d_call: .

cdr3_nt: TGTGCCAGCAGCTTACCCGAGTATGGCTACACCTTC
cdr3_aa: CASSLPEYGYTF
v_call: TRBV7-9
j_call: TRBJ1-2
clone_size: .
d_call: .

cdr3_nt: TGTGCCAGCAGCGTAGAAATGGAGAGCGAGCAGTACTTC
cdr3_aa: CASSVEMESEQYF
v_call: TRBV9
j_call: TRBJ2-7
clone_size: .
d_call: .

cdr3_nt: TGTGCCAGCAGCTCCGGACAGGGAGTGGACGGCTACACCTTC
cdr3_aa: CASSSGQGVDGYTF
v_call: TRBV7-8
j_call: TRBJ1-2
clone_size: many
d_call: TRBD1

cdr3_nt: TGTGCCAGCAGTGCGACAGGGGGAACCTACGAGCAGTACTTC
cdr3_aa: CASSATGGTYEQYF
v_call: TRBV6-5
j_call: TRBJ2-7
clone_size: .
d_call: TRBD1

cdr3_nt: TGTGCCAGCAGCTCCATTGAGAGAACCGGGGAGCTGTTTTTT
cdr3_aa: CASSSIERTGELFF
v_call: TRBV9
j_call: TRBJ2-2
clone_size: .
d_call: .

cdr3_nt: TGCGCCAGCAGCTTGGTCGGGGGCGATCTTAACTATGGCTACACCTTC
cdr3_aa: CASSLVGGDLNYGYTF
v_call: TRBV5-1
j_call: TRBJ1-2
clone_size: few
d_call: .

cdr3_nt: TGTGCCAGCAGCTTAGCACTAGCGGGGGGCGGTGAGCAGTTCTTC
cdr3_aa: CASSLALAGGGEQFF
v_call: TRBV7-2
j_call: TRBJ2-1
clone_size: few
d_call: TRBD2

cdr3_nt: TGTGCCAGCAGTGAGACTAGCGGGGGGACACAAGAGACCCAGTACTTC
cdr3_aa: CASSETSGGTQETQYF
v_call: TRBV27
j_call: TRBJ2-5
clone_size: few
d_call: TRBD2

cdr3_nt: TGTGCCAGCTATCGGACAGGGCGCTCTGGGGCCAACGTCCTGACTTTC
cdr3_aa: CASYRTGRSGANVLTF
v_call: TRBV28
j_call: TRBJ2-6
clone_size: few
d_call: TRBD1

cdr3_nt: TGTGCCAGCAGCTTAGCGACAGGCGTCGAGGCTTTCTTT
cdr3_aa: CASSLATGVEAFF
v_call: TRBV7-2
j_call: TRBJ1-1
clone_size: .
d_call: .

cdr3_nt: TGTGCCAGCAGCCGCCTCCCCTCTGGAAACACCATATATTTT
cdr3_aa: CASSRLPSGNTIYF
v_call: TRBV4-2
j_call: TRBJ1-3
clone_size: few
d_call: .

cdr3_nt: TGCGCCAGCAGCCACCTCAACGAAGCGGGGGGAGTAGAGACCCAGTACTTC
cdr3_aa: CASSHLNEAGGVETQYF
v_call: TRBV4-3
j_call: TRBJ2-5
clone_size: .
d_call: TRBD2

cdr3_nt: TGTGCCAGCAGCTTTTCCGTGGCGCGGGGGGGCCAGAATGAGCAGTTCTTC
cdr3_aa: CASSFSVARGGQNEQFF
v_call: TRBV7-2
j_call: TRBJ2-1
clone_size: .
d_call: TRBD2

cdr3_nt: TGTGCCAGCAGTCCAGGGAGGGATAATTCACCCCTCCACTTT
cdr3_aa: CASSPGRDNSPLHF
v_call: TRBV7-9
j_call: TRBJ1-6
clone_size: few
d_call: .

cdr3_nt: TGTGCCAGCAGCAGCGCAGAAGAGGGGTGGGTGAGCACAGATACGCAGTATTTT
cdr3_aa: CASSSAEEGWVSTDTQYF
v_call: TRBV2
j_call: TRBJ2-3
clone_size: .
d_call: .

cdr3_nt: TGTGCCAGCAGTTATTGGACACTCGCGAACACCGGGGAGCTGTTTTTT
cdr3_aa: CASSYWTLANTGELFF
v_call: TRBV6-6
j_call: TRBJ2-2
clone_size: .
d_call: .

cdr3_nt: TGCGCCAGCAGCCAGGGGACTAGCGGGGTCGGCTCCTACAATGAGCAGTTCTTC
cdr3_aa: CASSQGTSGVGSYNEQFF
v_call: TRBV5-1
j_call: TRBJ2-1
clone_size: many
d_call: TRBD2

cdr3_nt: TGTGCCAGCAGCCCCCCCCGGGGGGCCTTTAACAATGAGCAGTTCTTC
cdr3_aa: CASSPPRGAFNNEQFF
v_call: TRBV11-1
j_call: TRBJ2-1
clone_size: few
d_call: .

cdr3_nt: TGTGCCAGCAGCTTATACCTAGCGGGACTCGAGCAGTACTTC
cdr3_aa: CASSLYLAGLEQYF
v_call: TRBV7-9
j_call: TRBJ2-7
clone_size: few
d_call: TRBD2

cdr3_nt: TGTGCCAGCAGCTCACCCAACAGGGGTAAAGGCTACACCTTC
cdr3_aa: CASSSPNRGKGYTF
v_call: TRBV7-2
j_call: TRBJ1-2
clone_size: few
d_call: TRBD1

cdr3_nt: TGCAGTGCTCTCCGAACAGGGTCAACCGGGGAGCTGTTTTTT
cdr3_aa: CSALRTGSTGELFF
v_call: TRBV20-1
j_call: TRBJ2-2
clone_size: .
d_call: .

cdr3_nt: TGTGCCAGCAGTTCCAACCTCCATCAGGGGACGGGCTACACCTTC
cdr3_aa: CASSSNLHQGTGYTF
v_call: TRBV12-3/TRBV12-4
j_call: TRBJ1-2
clone_size: .
d_call: .

cdr3_nt: TGTGCCAGCAGTTCCGGACACGTAACCTACGAGCAGTACTTC
cdr3_aa: CASSSGHVTYEQYF
v_call: TRBV27
j_call: TRBJ2-7
clone_size: few
d_call: .

cdr3_nt: TGTGCCAGCAGTTACCCGGCAGGGGGGGTTTGGCAGTTCTTC
cdr3_aa: CASSYPAGGVWQFF
v_call: TRBV6-2/TRBV6-3
j_call: TRBJ2-1
clone_size: few
d_call: .

cdr3_nt: TGTGCCAGCAGTTACGGGGGGCCATCCAATGAGCAGTTCTTC
cdr3_aa: CASSYGGPSNEQFF
v_call: TRBV12-3/TRBV12-4
j_call: TRBJ2-1
clone_size: .
d_call: .

cdr3_nt: TGCGCCAGCAGCTTCGGTCAGGGACAAGAGACCCAGTACTTC
cdr3_aa: CASSFGQGQETQYF
v_call: TRBV5-1
j_call: TRBJ2-5
clone_size: few
d_call: .